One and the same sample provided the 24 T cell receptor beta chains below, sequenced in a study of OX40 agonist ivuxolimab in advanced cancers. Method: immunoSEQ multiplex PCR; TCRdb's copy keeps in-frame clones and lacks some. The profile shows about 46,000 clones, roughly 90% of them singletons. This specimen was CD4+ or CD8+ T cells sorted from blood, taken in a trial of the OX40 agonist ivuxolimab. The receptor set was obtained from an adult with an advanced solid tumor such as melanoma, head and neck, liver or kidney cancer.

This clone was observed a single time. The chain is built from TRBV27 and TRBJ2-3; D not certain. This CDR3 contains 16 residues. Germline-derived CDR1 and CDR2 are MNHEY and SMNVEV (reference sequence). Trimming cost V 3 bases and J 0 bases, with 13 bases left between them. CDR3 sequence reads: CASSFKTLTSTDTQYF. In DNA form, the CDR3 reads TGTGCCAGCAGTTTTAAGACTCTTACTAGCACAGATACGCAGTATTTT.

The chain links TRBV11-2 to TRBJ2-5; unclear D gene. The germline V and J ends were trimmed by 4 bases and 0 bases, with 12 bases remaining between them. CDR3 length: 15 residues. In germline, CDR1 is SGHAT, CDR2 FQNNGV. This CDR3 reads CASSSRWGYQETQYF. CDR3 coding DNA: TGTGCCAGCAGCTCCCGGTGGGGTTACCAAGAGACCCAGTACTTC.

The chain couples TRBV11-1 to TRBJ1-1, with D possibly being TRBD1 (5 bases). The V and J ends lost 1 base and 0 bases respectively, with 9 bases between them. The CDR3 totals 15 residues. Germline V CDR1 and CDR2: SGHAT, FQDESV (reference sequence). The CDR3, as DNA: TGTGCCAGCAGCTTAGGCAGGGTCATGAACACTGAAGCTTTCTTT. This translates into CASSLGRVMNTEAFF.

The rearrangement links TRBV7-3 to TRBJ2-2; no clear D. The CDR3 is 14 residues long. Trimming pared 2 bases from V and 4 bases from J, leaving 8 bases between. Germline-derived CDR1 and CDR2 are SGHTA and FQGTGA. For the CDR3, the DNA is TGTGCCAGCAGCTTACAAGCTACCACCGGGGAGCTGTTTTTT. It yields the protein CASSLQATTGELFF.

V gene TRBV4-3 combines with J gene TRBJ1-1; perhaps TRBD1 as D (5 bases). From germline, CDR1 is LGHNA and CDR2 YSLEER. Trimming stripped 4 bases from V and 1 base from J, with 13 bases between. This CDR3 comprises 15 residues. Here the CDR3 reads CASSRKTAQNTEAFF. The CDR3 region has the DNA TGCGCCAGCAGCCGTAAGACAGCTCAGAACACTGAAGCTTTCTTT.

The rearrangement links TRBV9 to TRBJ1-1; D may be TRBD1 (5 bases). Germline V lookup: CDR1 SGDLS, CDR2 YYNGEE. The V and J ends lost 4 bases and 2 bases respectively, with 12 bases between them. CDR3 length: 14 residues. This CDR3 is CASSPDSANTEAFF. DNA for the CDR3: TGTGCCAGCAGCCCCGACAGCGCCAACACTGAAGCTTTCTTT.

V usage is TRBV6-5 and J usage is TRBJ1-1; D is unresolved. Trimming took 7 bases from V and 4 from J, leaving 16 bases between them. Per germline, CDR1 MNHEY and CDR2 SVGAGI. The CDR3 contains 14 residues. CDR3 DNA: TGTGCCAGCACAATGACACTTTTCGGCACTGAAGCTTTCTTT. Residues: CASTMTLFGTEAFF.

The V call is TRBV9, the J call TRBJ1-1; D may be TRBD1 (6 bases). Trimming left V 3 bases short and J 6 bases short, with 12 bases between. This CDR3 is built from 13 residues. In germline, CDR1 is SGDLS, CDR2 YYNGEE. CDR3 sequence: CASSEEGVAEAFF. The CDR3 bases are TGTGCCAGCAGCGAGGAGGGGGTGGCTGAAGCTTTCTTT.

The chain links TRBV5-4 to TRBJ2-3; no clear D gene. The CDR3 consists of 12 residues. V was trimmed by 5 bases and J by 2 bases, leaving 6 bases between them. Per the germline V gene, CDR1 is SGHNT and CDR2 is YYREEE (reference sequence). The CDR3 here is CASSQVTDTQYF. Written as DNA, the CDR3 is TGTGCCAGCAGTCAGGTCACAGATACGCAGTATTTT. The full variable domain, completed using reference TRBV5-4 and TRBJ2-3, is ETGVTQSPTHLIKTRGQQVTLRCSSQSGHNTVSWYQQALGQGPQFIFQYYREEENGRGNFPPRFSGLQFPNYSSELNVNALELDDSALYLCASSQVTDTQYFGPGTRLTVL.

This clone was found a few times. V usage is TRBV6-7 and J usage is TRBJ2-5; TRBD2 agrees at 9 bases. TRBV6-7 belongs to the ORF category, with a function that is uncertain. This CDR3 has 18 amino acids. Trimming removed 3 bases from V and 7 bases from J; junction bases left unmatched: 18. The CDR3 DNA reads TGTGCCAGCAGTTATCCCCGCCCCGTGCGGGAGGGCCCGGGGACCCAGTACTTC. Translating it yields CASSYPRPVREGPGTQYF.

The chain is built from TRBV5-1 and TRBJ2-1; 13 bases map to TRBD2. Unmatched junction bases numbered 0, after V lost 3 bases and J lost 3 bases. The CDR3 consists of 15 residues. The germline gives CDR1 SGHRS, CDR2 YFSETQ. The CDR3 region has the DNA TGCGCCAGCAGCTGGACTAGCGGGGGCTACAATGAGCAGTTCTTC. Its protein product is CASSWTSGGYNEQFF.

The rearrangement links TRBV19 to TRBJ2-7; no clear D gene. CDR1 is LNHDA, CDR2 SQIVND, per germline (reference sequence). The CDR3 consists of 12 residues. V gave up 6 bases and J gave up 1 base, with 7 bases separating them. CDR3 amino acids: CASSQASYEQYF. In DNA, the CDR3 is TGTGCCAGTAGCCAGGCTTCCTACGAGCAGTACTTC.

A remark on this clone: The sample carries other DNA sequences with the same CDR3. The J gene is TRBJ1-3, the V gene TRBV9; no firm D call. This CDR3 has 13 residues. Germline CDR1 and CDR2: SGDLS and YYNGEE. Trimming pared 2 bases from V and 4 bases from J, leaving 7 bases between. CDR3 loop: CASSVAAGNTIYF. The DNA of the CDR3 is TGTGCCAGCAGCGTGGCAGCCGGAAACACCATATATTTT.

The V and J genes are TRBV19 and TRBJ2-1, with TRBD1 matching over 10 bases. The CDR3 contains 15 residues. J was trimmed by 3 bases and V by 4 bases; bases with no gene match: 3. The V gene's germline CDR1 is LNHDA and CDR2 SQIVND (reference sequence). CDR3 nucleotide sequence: TGTGCCAGTAGTACTTGGACAGGGGGCTACAATGAGCAGTTCTTC. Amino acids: CASSTWTGGYNEQFF. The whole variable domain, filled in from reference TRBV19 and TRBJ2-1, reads DGGITQSPKYLFRKEGQNVTLSCEQNLNHDAMYWYRQDPGQGLRLIYYSQIVNDFQKGDIAEGYSVSREKKESFPLTVTSAQKNPTAFYLCASSTWTGGYNEQFFGPGTRLTVL.

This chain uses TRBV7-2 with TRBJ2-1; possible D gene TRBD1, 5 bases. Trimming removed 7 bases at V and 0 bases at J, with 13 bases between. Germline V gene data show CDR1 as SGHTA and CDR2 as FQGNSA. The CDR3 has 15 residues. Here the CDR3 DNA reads TGTGCCAGCACCGGTCGCGACAGCTCCTACAATGAGCAGTTCTTC. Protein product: CASTGRDSSYNEQFF. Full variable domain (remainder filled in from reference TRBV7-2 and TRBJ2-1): GAGVSQSPSNKVTEKGKDVELRCDPISGHTALYWYRQSLGQGLEFLIYFQGNSAPDKSGLPSDRFSAERTGGSVSTLTIQRTQQEDSAVYLCASTGRDSSYNEQFFGPGTRLTVL.

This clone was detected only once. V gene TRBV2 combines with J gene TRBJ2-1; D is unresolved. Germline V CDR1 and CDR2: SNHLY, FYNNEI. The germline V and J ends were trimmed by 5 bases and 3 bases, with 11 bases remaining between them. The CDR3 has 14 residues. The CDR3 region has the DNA TGTGCCAGCAGTCCCTGGGCCGTCTACAATGAGCAGTTCTTC. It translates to CASSPWAVYNEQFF.

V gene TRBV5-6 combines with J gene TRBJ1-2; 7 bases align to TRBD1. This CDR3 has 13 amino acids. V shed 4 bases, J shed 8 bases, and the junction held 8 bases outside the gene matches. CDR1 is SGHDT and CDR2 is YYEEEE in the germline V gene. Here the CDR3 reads CASSHRGGRGYTF. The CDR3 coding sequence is TGTGCCAGCAGCCACAGGGGAGGCAGAGGCTACACCTTC.

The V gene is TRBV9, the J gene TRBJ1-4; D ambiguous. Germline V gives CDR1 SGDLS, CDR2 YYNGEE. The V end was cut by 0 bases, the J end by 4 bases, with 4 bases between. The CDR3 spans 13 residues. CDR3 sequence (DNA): TGTGCCAGCAGCGTAGGGGGTAATGAAAAACTGTTTTTT. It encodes CASSVGGNEKLFF.

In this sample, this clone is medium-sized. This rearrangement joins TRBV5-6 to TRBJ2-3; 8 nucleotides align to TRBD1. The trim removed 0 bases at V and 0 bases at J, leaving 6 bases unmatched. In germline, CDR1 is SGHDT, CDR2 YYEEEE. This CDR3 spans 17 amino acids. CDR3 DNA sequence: TGTGCCAGCAGCTTGGTCTCAGGGGGCGGTAGCACAGATACGCAGTATTTT. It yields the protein CASSLVSGGGSTDTQYF. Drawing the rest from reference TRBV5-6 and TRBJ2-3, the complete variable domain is DAGVTQSPTHLIKTRGQQVTLRCSPKSGHDTVSWYQQALGQGPQFIFQYYEEEERQRGNFPDRFSGHQFPNYSSELNVNALLLGDSALYLCASSLVSGGGSTDTQYFGPGTRLTVL.

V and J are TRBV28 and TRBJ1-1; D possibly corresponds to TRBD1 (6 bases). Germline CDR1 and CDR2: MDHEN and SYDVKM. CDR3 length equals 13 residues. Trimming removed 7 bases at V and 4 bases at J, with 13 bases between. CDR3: CASTLTGTTEAFF. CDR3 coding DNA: TGTGCCAGCACCCTCACAGGGACCACTGAAGCTTTCTTT.

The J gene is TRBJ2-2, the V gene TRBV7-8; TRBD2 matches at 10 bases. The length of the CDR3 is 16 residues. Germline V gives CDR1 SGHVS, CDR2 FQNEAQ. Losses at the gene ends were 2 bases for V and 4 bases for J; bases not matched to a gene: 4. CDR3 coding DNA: TGTGCCAGCAGCTTATCCGGGACTAGCGCCACCGGGGAGCTGTTTTTT. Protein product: CASSLSGTSATGELFF.

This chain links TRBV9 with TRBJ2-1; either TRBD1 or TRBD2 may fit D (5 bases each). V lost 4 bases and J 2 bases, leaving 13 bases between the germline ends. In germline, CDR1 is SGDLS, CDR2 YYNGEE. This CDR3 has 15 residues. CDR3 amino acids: CASSHSRGAYNEQFF. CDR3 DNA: TGTGCCAGCAGCCACTCTAGAGGGGCCTACAATGAGCAGTTCTTC.

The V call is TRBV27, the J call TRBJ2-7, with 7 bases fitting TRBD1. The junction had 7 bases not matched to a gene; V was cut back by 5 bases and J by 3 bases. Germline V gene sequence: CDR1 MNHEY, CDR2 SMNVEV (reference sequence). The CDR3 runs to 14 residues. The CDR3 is CASSLTDRIYEQYF. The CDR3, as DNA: TGTGCCAGCAGTCTTACGGACAGGATCTACGAGCAGTACTTC.

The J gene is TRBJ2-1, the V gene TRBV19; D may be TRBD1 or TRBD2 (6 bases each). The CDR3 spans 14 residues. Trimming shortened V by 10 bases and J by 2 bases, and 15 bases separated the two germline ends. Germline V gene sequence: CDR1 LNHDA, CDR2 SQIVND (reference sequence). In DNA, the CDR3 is TGTGCCACCAAACAGGAGGGGGCCTACAATGAGCAGTTCTTC. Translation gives CATKQEGAYNEQFF.